This section outlines one TCR beta chain sequence together with its context. The sample originates from a study of blood T cell repertoires in COVID-19. Per the germline V gene, CDR1 is SGHTA and CDR2 is FQGNSA. J lost 2 bases, V lost 2 bases, and 4 bases had no gene match. This CDR3 region has 16 residues. Here immunoSEQ multiplex PCR was the method, and the copy in TCRdb shows in-frame clones only, minus some. The sample lists approximately 31,000 clones; roughly 85% were seen once. The clonotype originates from a woman aged 80 or over with active or convalescent COVID-19. V is TRBV7-2 and J is TRBJ2-3, with 10 bases lining up with TRBD2. Sequenced material: peripheral blood. The CDR3 here is CASSLQAGGPTDTQYF. The CDR3 coding sequence is TGTGCCAGCAGCTTACAAGCGGGAGGGCCCACAGATACGCAGTATTTT.